This entry describes one TCR beta chain. This receptor's antigen is unknown. No clone much larger than this one lies a single base away; base qualities are absent. The library came from the immunoSEQ multiplex PCR assay. The deep sequencing platform assayed about 91,000 TCR templates per sample. Genomic DNA extracted from sorted T cells was the material used for TCRbeta CDR3 sequencing. Per the original workflow: Clonal analysis of TCRbeta CDR3 data was done in the R programming language. Alloreactive CD4+ and CD8+ clones were defined by comparing unstimulated samples with post-reaction CFSE-low samples. Alloreactive CD4+ clones were assigned to regulatory or non-regulatory origin by matching sequences to sorted unstimulated Treg and non-Treg repertoires. This is the immuneACCESS table as TCRdb keeps it, with only in-frame sequences that have V and J called. A part of the clones is gone; compared with another copy, unresolved V genes explain less than half, and the rest is unexplained. That table gives V, J and clone size, and the DNA gave D and trimming. For this sample there are some 62,000 clones; around three quarters appear just once. The top ten constitute over 0.4% of the sample.

This specimen belongs to a study of siplizumab effects on memory and regulatory T cells (dated by TCRdb to the late 2010s). For the wider study: The effect of the anti-CD2 antibody siplizumab on alloreactive T-cell subsets was examined in allogeneic mixed lymphocyte reactions constructed from human PBMCs. Broader findings and caveats from the paper: The cumulative frequency of alloreactive sequences traceable to unstimulated CD4+ memory T cells was significantly reduced by siplizumab. No functional confirmation was obtained for the suppressive function of proliferating Tregs from siplizumab cultures. Unstimulated naive T cells appeared to be more diverse than memory T cells, and naive cells seemed to make a substantial contribution to the alloresponse. About 80-96% of proliferating CD4+ or CD8+ clones could not be given a naive or memory phenotype. Sequences below about 10^-5 frequency were poorly captured, so only a minor fraction of alloreactive clones could be mapped to unstimulated subsets. Of the alloreactive CD4+ clones that could be mapped, the Treg-derived share averaged about 67% with siplizumab compared with 26.9% in control reactions.

CDR1 and CDR2 are drawn from the germline V gene: SGHVS, FNYEAQ. There are 15 amino acids in the CDR3, from cysteine to phenylalanine inclusive. Only the CDR3 region is kept as DNA, spanning 45 bases read in frame from base 1. The V end gives up 6 bases and the J end 2 bases, leaving 2 bases in the junction not matched to a gene. Additional sequencing covered unstimulated subsets from three donor pairs, namely CD8+ effector memory, CD4+ naive, CD8+ TEMRA, CD4+ memory and CD8+ naive. Sorted unstimulated T cells and proliferating T cells recovered from mixed lymphocyte reactions underwent TCRbeta CDR3 sequencing. Fresh whole blood from about 11 HLA-typed healthy donors was used as the source from which PBMCs were isolated.

The receptor was derived from a human donor in good health. Sequencing used memory CD4+ T cells sorted from blood. In the paper's terms, the cell subset or site label means: unstimulated CD4+ memory T cells. Here the chain combines TRBV7-6 and TRBJ2-5; a stretch of 14 junction bases matches TRBD2. The CDR3 protein is CASRRTSGGQETQYF. The DNA is TGTGCCAGCAGACGGACTAGCGGGGGGCAAGAGACCCAGTACTTC.